These T cell receptor beta chains were read from a single sample in a study of blood T cell repertoires in COVID-19. The table came from immunoSEQ multiplex PCR; TCRdb's copy has only in-frame clones and leaves some out. The sample has roughly 250,000 clones; 75% to 95% are singletons. The specimen sequenced was PBMCs or T cells enriched from blood (not recorded which). These receptors all come from a woman younger than 30 who had recovered from COVID-19. CDR3s include the opening cysteine and the closing phenylalanine or tryptophan. Each record gives: V gene, D gene, clone size, J gene, CDR3 DNA, CDR3 protein. D genes are given only for firm matches. Some rows mark clone size as missing; the rest say once, few, many or name a class of expanded clone.

v_call: TRBV5-1; d_call: TRBD2; clone_size: NA; j_call: TRBJ2-5; cdr3_nt: TGCGCCAGCAGCTTGGAAGCGGGATTGGAGACCCAGTACTTC; cdr3_aa: CASSLEAGLETQYF
v_call: TRBV5-1; d_call: NA; clone_size: NA; j_call: TRBJ2-3; cdr3_nt: TGCGCCAGCTCGTCCGGGGGCACAGATACGCAGTATTTT; cdr3_aa: CASSSGGTDTQYF
v_call: TRBV11-1; d_call: TRBD2; clone_size: NA; j_call: TRBJ2-1; cdr3_nt: TGTGCCAGCAGACCAGAGGGACTAGCGTGGGATGAGCAGTTCTTC; cdr3_aa: CASRPEGLAWDEQFF
v_call: TRBV10-3; d_call: NA; clone_size: NA; j_call: TRBJ2-1; cdr3_nt: TGTGCCATCAGTGACCCAGGGAGACTAGGGGTGGGTGAGCAGTTCTTC; cdr3_aa: CAISDPGRLGVGEQFF
v_call: TRBV25-1; d_call: NA; clone_size: NA; j_call: TRBJ1-2; cdr3_nt: TGTGCCAGCAGCCCCGCCTGGGGCAGGGGAGTTGAAGAAGATGGCTACACCTTC; cdr3_aa: CASSPAWGRGVEEDGYTF
v_call: TRBV11-3; d_call: TRBD1; clone_size: NA; j_call: TRBJ1-1; cdr3_nt: TGTGCCAGCAGGGCAATGACAGGGATCCCTGAAGCTTTCTTT; cdr3_aa: CASRAMTGIPEAFF
v_call: TRBV7-3; d_call: TRBD1; clone_size: once; j_call: TRBJ2-5; cdr3_nt: TGTGCCAGCAGCTCCCGGCCAGGGGGCACGGAGACCCAGTACTTC; cdr3_aa: CASSSRPGGTETQYF
v_call: TRBV12-3/TRBV12-4; d_call: NA; clone_size: few; j_call: TRBJ1-2; cdr3_nt: TGTGCCAGCAGTTTAACAGGGTTCGGCTACACCTTC; cdr3_aa: CASSLTGFGYTF
v_call: TRBV19; d_call: NA; clone_size: NA; j_call: TRBJ2-7; cdr3_nt: TGTGCCAGTAGTCTACAGCTCCCTCCCTACGAGCAGTACTTC; cdr3_aa: CASSLQLPPYEQYF
v_call: TRBV6-5; d_call: NA; clone_size: NA; j_call: TRBJ1-2; cdr3_nt: TGTGCCAGCAGTCGGGGAGTTCGGGGCTACACCTTC; cdr3_aa: CASSRGVRGYTF
v_call: TRBV7-9; d_call: NA; clone_size: NA; j_call: TRBJ1-3; cdr3_nt: TGTGCCAGCAGCCCGACCCGGGGCTCTGGAAACACCATATATTTT; cdr3_aa: CASSPTRGSGNTIYF
v_call: TRBV6-1; d_call: NA; clone_size: NA; j_call: TRBJ1-2; cdr3_nt: TGTGCCAGCAGTGAACTATCGGGAAGTGGCTACACCTTC; cdr3_aa: CASSELSGSGYTF
v_call: TRBV2; d_call: NA; clone_size: NA; j_call: TRBJ2-1; cdr3_nt: TGTGCCAGCAGTGTGTTCCCCTTCCACAATGAGCAGTTCTTC; cdr3_aa: CASSVFPFHNEQFF
v_call: TRBV4-3; d_call: NA; clone_size: NA; j_call: TRBJ1-2; cdr3_nt: TGCGCCAGCAGCCAAGCTCTTGGGGGGAATTATGGCTACACCTTC; cdr3_aa: CASSQALGGNYGYTF
v_call: TRBV6-2/TRBV6-3; d_call: TRBD2; clone_size: NA; j_call: TRBJ2-1; cdr3_nt: TGTGCCAGCAGTTACGGACGGACTAGCGGGAGATTGGTCTACAATGAGCAGTTCTTC; cdr3_aa: CASSYGRTSGRLVYNEQFF
v_call: TRBV7-7; d_call: TRBD1; clone_size: NA; j_call: TRBJ2-3; cdr3_nt: TGTGCTAGCAGCCTAGGGACAGGAGCTAGCACAGATACGCAGTATTTT; cdr3_aa: CASSLGTGASTDTQYF
v_call: TRBV12-5; d_call: TRBD2; clone_size: NA; j_call: TRBJ2-1; cdr3_nt: TGTGCTAGTGGTTTGCGGGAGGGGTCGTTCTTC; cdr3_aa: CASGLREGSFF
v_call: TRBV24-1; d_call: NA; clone_size: NA; j_call: TRBJ1-1; cdr3_nt: TGTGCCACCAGTGATTTGTATAACACTGAAGCTTTCTTT; cdr3_aa: CATSDLYNTEAFF
v_call: TRBV24-1; d_call: NA; clone_size: NA; j_call: TRBJ2-2; cdr3_nt: TGTGCCACCAGGCCTACAGGGACCGGGGAGCTGTTTTTT; cdr3_aa: CATRPTGTGELFF
v_call: TRBV7-9; d_call: NA; clone_size: NA; j_call: TRBJ2-1; cdr3_nt: TGTGCCAGCAGCCCCGGCAATGAGCAGTTCTTC; cdr3_aa: CASSPGNEQFF
v_call: TRBV5-1; d_call: TRBD1; clone_size: NA; j_call: TRBJ2-4; cdr3_nt: TGCGCCAGCAGCTTACCACAGGGGGCGATGCAAAACATTCAGTACTTC; cdr3_aa: CASSLPQGAMQNIQYF
v_call: TRBV18; d_call: TRBD2; clone_size: NA; j_call: TRBJ2-2; cdr3_nt: TGTGCCAGCTCACCCGCCGCGGGGGGGCGGAACACCGGGGAGCTGTTTTTT; cdr3_aa: CASSPAAGGRNTGELFF
v_call: TRBV11-2; d_call: TRBD1; clone_size: NA; j_call: TRBJ1-6; cdr3_nt: TGTGCCAGCAGCTTAGCCCATCAGGGGGCGAGGGCCGCCCTCCACTTT; cdr3_aa: CASSLAHQGARAALHF
v_call: TRBV14; d_call: TRBD1; clone_size: NA; j_call: TRBJ1-1; cdr3_nt: TGTGCCAGCAGCCAAAGGGGGCCGAGCACTGAAGCTTTCTTT; cdr3_aa: CASSQRGPSTEAFF
v_call: TRBV7-9; d_call: NA; clone_size: once; j_call: TRBJ2-3; cdr3_nt: TGTGCCAGCAGCGACCTGGAGGGGGCGGCTACGCAGTATTTT; cdr3_aa: CASSDLEGAATQYF
v_call: TRBV15; d_call: NA; clone_size: NA; j_call: TRBJ2-2; cdr3_nt: TGTGCCACCAGCGTCTCTTGGAGGAACACCGGGGAGCTGTTTTTT; cdr3_aa: CATSVSWRNTGELFF
v_call: TRBV10-3; d_call: TRBD2; clone_size: NA; j_call: TRBJ2-1; cdr3_nt: TGTGCCATCAGTGAGTCGGGCGGGAGGTACAATGAGCAGTTCTTC; cdr3_aa: CAISESGGRYNEQFF
v_call: TRBV13; d_call: NA; clone_size: NA; j_call: TRBJ2-7; cdr3_nt: TGTGCCAGCAGCTTAGGGGTGTCTACCTACGAGCAGTACTTC; cdr3_aa: CASSLGVSTYEQYF
v_call: TRBV23-1; d_call: NA; clone_size: NA; j_call: TRBJ2-7; cdr3_nt: TGCGCCAGCCCCCTCGGGCAGGGCCCCTACGAGCAGTACTTC; cdr3_aa: CASPLGQGPYEQYF
v_call: TRBV6-5; d_call: TRBD1; clone_size: NA; j_call: TRBJ1-6; cdr3_nt: TGTGCCAGCAGTAGGCAGGGGGAAAATTCACCCCTCCACTTT; cdr3_aa: CASSRQGENSPLHF
v_call: TRBV7-2; d_call: NA; clone_size: NA; j_call: TRBJ1-1; cdr3_nt: TGTGCCAGCAGCTTAGTCGCGGGGACCGGTGAAGCTTTCTTT; cdr3_aa: CASSLVAGTGEAFF
v_call: TRBV18; d_call: TRBD1; clone_size: once; j_call: TRBJ2-1; cdr3_nt: TGTGCCAGCATCTACCCCGGGACAGCTGACAATGAGCAGTTCTTC; cdr3_aa: CASIYPGTADNEQFF
v_call: TRBV19; d_call: NA; clone_size: many; j_call: TRBJ1-5; cdr3_nt: TGTGCCAGTAGTATAGCACCGAGAGAACTGTGCAATCAGCCCCAGCATTTT; cdr3_aa: CASSIAPRELCNQPQHF
v_call: TRBV2; d_call: NA; clone_size: NA; j_call: TRBJ1-5; cdr3_nt: TGTGCCAGCAGTGAAGCGGACAGTTACAATCAGCCCCAGCATTTT; cdr3_aa: CASSEADSYNQPQHF
v_call: TRBV28; d_call: NA; clone_size: NA; j_call: TRBJ1-6; cdr3_nt: TGTGCCAGCAACCAGGGGAATTCACCCCTCCACTTT; cdr3_aa: CASNQGNSPLHF
v_call: TRBV7-2; d_call: NA; clone_size: NA; j_call: TRBJ1-1; cdr3_nt: TGTGCCAGCAGCTTCCGCTGGGAGCCCCGCGCTGAAGCTTTCTTT; cdr3_aa: CASSFRWEPRAEAFF
v_call: TRBV12-2; d_call: NA; clone_size: once; j_call: TRBJ2-3; cdr3_nt: TGTGCAAGTCGCACAGCCGGGGGTAGCACAGATACGCAGTATTTT; cdr3_aa: CASRTAGGSTDTQYF
v_call: TRBV9; d_call: TRBD2; clone_size: NA; j_call: TRBJ2-1; cdr3_nt: TGTGCCAGCAGCGTATCGGGAGGGCCACACGATGAGCAGTTCTTC; cdr3_aa: CASSVSGGPHDEQFF
v_call: TRBV12-3/TRBV12-4; d_call: NA; clone_size: once; j_call: TRBJ1-5; cdr3_nt: TGTGCCAGCAGTTTTGACGGGAGACAGCCCCAGCATTTT; cdr3_aa: CASSFDGRQPQHF
v_call: TRBV7-9; d_call: NA; clone_size: NA; j_call: TRBJ2-7; cdr3_nt: TGTGCCAGCACTGGAGAGGCAGCCGAGCAGTACTTC; cdr3_aa: CASTGEAAEQYF
v_call: TRBV29-1; d_call: NA; clone_size: NA; j_call: TRBJ1-1; cdr3_nt: TGCAGCGTTGAACCTGACAGGCTAAAGAACACTGAAGCTTTCTTT; cdr3_aa: CSVEPDRLKNTEAFF
v_call: TRBV9; d_call: NA; clone_size: NA; j_call: TRBJ1-2; cdr3_nt: TGTGCCAGCAGCCCTTCTCAGGTTGACGGCTACACCTTC; cdr3_aa: CASSPSQVDGYTF
v_call: TRBV13; d_call: NA; clone_size: once; j_call: TRBJ1-1; cdr3_nt: TGTGCCAGCAGCTTAGGCAGGGCCACTGAAGCTTTCTTT; cdr3_aa: CASSLGRATEAFF
v_call: TRBV5-6; d_call: NA; clone_size: NA; j_call: TRBJ1-1; cdr3_nt: TGTGCCAGCAGCGCAACAGGGAAAGGGACTGAAGCTTTCTTT; cdr3_aa: CASSATGKGTEAFF
v_call: TRBV7-9; d_call: TRBD1; clone_size: NA; j_call: TRBJ2-7; cdr3_nt: TGTGCCAGCAGCTTCGTAGGGGGCGGCTACGAGCAGTACTTC; cdr3_aa: CASSFVGGGYEQYF
v_call: TRBV9; d_call: NA; clone_size: NA; j_call: TRBJ1-5; cdr3_nt: TGTGCCAGCAGCGTAGCGGGGGTGCAAGGTCAGCCCCAGCATTTT; cdr3_aa: CASSVAGVQGQPQHF
v_call: TRBV7-2; d_call: NA; clone_size: once; j_call: TRBJ2-2; cdr3_nt: TGTGCCAGCAGCCCAGTCAGGAACACCGGGGAGCTGTTTTTT; cdr3_aa: CASSPVRNTGELFF